This T cell receptor beta chain was documented in a study of T-cell reconstitution after alpha-beta-depleted transplantation in children. Study outcomes and limitations: Several patients had high TCRbeta diversity at day 60; it came from surviving recipient T cells and thymic progenitors.

With respect to this clonotype: Its specificity is unknown.

Researchers prepared the TCRbeta library using unique molecular identifiers, the study reports. TCRdb reprocessed the PCR reads via MiXCR and lists one record per CDR3 protein. The table records approximately 230,000 distinct CDR3 sequences, about 25% of them present only once. J was trimmed by 7 bases and V by 3 bases; bases with no gene match: 9. This CDR3 contains 13 residues. The germline gives CDR1 DFQATT, CDR2 SNEGSKA (reference sequence). Here the sequenced sample was PBMCs, taken before TCRalphabeta/CD19-depleted stem cell transplant. This TCR came from a girl under 10 years old with Fanconi anemia, due to receive a stem cell transplant. The gene calls are TRBV20-1 and TRBJ2-7, with 7 bases lining up with TRBD2. The CDR3 nucleotides are TGCAGTGCTAGCACACTACTCGGGGGGGAGCAGTACTTC. Translation: CSASTLLGGEQYF.